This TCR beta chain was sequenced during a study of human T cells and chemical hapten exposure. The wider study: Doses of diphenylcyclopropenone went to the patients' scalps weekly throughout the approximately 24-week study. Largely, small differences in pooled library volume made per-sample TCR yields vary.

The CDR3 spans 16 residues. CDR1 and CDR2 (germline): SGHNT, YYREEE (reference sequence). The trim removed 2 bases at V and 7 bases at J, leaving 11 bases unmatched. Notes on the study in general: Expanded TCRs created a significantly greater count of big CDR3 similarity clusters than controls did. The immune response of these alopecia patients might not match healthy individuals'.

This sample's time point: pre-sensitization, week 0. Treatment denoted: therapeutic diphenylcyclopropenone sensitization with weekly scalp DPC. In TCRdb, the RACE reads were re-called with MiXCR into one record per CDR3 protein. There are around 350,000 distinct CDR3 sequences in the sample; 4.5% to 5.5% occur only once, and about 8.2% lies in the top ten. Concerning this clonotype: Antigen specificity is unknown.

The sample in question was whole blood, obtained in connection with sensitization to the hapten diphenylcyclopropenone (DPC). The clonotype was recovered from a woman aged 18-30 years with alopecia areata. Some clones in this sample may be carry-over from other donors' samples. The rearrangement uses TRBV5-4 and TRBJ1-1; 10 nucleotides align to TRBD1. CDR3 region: CASSFMVTGGAVEAFF. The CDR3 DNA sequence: TGTGCCAGCAGCTTTATGGTGACAGGGGGCGCGGTTGAAGCTTTCTTT. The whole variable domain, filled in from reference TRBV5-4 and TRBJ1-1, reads ETGVTQSPTHLIKTRGQQVTLRCSSQSGHNTVSWYQQALGQGPQFIFQYYREEENGRGNFPPRFSGLQFPNYSSELNVNALELDDSALYLCASSFMVTGGAVEAFFGQGTRLTVV.